A single sample is the source of the 8 T cell receptor beta chains below, sequenced in a study of cytomegalovirus exposure and HLA in healthy donors. PCR used 60 Vbeta primers and 13 Jbeta primers. Profiling relied on immunoSEQ multiplex PCR, and the TCRdb table lists in-frame clones only, not all of them. The table lists more than 110,000 clones, just under 80% of them singletons, with roughly 2% in the top ten. Specimen: PBMCs. The receptors derive from a man aged 25-45 years in good health and CMV-seronegative.

This sequence joins TRBV7-9 and TRBJ2-7, with 9 positions matching TRBD1. Germline CDR1 is SEHNR and CDR2 is FQNEAQ (reference sequence). With 5 bases clipped from V and 2 bases from J, the junction kept 4 bases outside the gene matches. There are 14 residues in the CDR3. This CDR3 is CASSAGTGTYEQYF. The CDR3 DNA sequence: TGTGCCAGCAGCGCCGGGACAGGGACCTACGAGCAGTACTTC.

Only a few counts were recorded for this clone. V is TRBV5-1 and J is TRBJ2-2; D might be TRBD1 (6 bases). Trimming took 0 bases from V and 6 from J, leaving 9 bases between them. Germline values: CDR1 SGHRS, CDR2 YFSETQ. The CDR3 loop spans 14 amino acids. CDR3 nucleotides: TGCGCCAGCAGCTTGGCCTCAGGGGCCGGGGAGCTGTTTTTT. Protein product: CASSLASGAGELFF.

The chain is built from TRBV19 and TRBJ1-4; D gene ambiguous. Trimming left V 5 bases short and J 5 bases short, with 21 bases between. CDR3 length equals 17 residues. The germline CDR1 and CDR2 sequences are LNHDA and SQIVND (reference sequence). The CDR3: CASSGGGIELQNEKLFF. In DNA form, the CDR3 reads TGTGCCAGTAGTGGCGGAGGGATTGAGCTACAAAATGAAAAACTGTTTTTT.

The rearrangement links TRBV10-2 to TRBJ2-5; a weak D match, TRBD2 (5 bases). In germline, CDR1 is WSHSY, CDR2 SAAADI. With 3 bases removed from V and 5 bases from J, the gap between germline ends came to 13 bases. This CDR3 contains 14 residues. In DNA, the CDR3 is TGCGCCAGCAGTGATCCTAGCCGGAGGGAGACCCAGTACTTC. This codes for CASSDPSRRETQYF.

The chain recombines TRBV4-1 with TRBJ1-5; the D gene is possibly TRBD1 (6 bases). Germline V gene lookup returns CDR1 MGHRA and CDR2 YSYEKL. This CDR3 spans 15 amino acids. Trimming took off 5 bases at V and 0 bases at J, with 11 bases between the two ends. CDR3 bases: TGCGCCAGCAGCGAAGGGACACATAGCAATCAGCCCCAGCATTTT. It is translated as CASSEGTHSNQPQHF.

The chain uses TRBV7-3 and TRBJ2-2; D is ambiguous. Germline V gene sequence: CDR1 SGHTA, CDR2 FQGTGA. This CDR3 has 13 residues. Deletions cut 5 bases from V and 1 base from J, with 5 bases between. CDR3 in amino acids: CASSAQNTGELFF. The CDR3 DNA reads as TGTGCCAGCAGCGCGCAGAACACCGGGGAGCTGTTTTTT.

Notes on this clone: At one of its ends the junction is not consistent with the germline gene, which may arise from a read error. The chain is built from TRBV7-7 and TRBJ1-5, with 10 bases lining up with TRBD1. CDR1 and CDR2 (germline): SSHAT, FNYEAQ (reference sequence). The CDR3 loop spans 18 amino acids. This CDR3 reads CASSLSSDRGLENQPQHF. The CDR3 DNA sequence: TGTGCTAGCAGCCTATCCTCAGACAGGGGGCTTGAGAATCAGCCCCAGCATTTT.

V is TRBV30 and J is TRBJ2-1, with D unresolved. Trimming took 5 bases from V and 0 from J, leaving 5 bases between them. Germline CDR1 GTSNPN, CDR2 SVGIG (reference sequence). This CDR3 is 12 amino acids long. The CDR3 bases are TGTGCCTGGCTCCGCTCCTACAATGAGCAGTTCTTC. Translating it yields CAWLRSYNEQFF.